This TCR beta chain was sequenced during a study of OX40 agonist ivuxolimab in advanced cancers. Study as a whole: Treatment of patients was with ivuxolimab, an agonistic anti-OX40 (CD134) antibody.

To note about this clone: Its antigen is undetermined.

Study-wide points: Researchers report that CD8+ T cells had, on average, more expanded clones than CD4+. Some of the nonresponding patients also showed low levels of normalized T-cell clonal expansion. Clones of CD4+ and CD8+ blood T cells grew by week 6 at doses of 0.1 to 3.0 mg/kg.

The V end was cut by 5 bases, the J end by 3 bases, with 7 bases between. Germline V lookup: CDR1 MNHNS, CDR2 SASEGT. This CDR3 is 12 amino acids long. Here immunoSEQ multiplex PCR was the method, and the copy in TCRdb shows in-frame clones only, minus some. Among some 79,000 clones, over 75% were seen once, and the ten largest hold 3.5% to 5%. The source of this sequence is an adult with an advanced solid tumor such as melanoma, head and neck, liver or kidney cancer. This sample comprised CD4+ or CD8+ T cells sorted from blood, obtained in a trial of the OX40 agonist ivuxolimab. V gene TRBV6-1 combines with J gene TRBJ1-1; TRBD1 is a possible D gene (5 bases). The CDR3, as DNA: TGTGCCAGCAGTTGGGGGGACACTGAAGCTTTCTTT. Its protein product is CASSWGDTEAFF.